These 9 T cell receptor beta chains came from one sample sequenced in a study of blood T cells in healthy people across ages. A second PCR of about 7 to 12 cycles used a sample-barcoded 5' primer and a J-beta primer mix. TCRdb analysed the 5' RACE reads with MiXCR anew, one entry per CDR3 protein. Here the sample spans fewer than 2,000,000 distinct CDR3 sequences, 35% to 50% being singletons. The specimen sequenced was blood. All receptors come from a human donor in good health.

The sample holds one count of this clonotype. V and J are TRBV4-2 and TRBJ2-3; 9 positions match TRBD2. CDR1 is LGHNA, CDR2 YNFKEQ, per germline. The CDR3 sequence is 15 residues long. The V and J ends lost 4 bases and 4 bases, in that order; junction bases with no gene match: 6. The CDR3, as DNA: TGTGCCAGCAGCCGCGGGGGGGGAGAGGCAGATACGCAGTATTTT. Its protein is CASSRGGGEADTQYF.

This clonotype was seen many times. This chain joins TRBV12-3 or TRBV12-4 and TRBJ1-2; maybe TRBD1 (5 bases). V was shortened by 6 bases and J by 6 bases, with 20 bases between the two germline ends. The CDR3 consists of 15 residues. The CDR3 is CASSPFYDSSHGYTF. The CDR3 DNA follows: TGTGCCAGCAGCCCCTTCTATGACAGTTCGCATGGCTACACCTTC.

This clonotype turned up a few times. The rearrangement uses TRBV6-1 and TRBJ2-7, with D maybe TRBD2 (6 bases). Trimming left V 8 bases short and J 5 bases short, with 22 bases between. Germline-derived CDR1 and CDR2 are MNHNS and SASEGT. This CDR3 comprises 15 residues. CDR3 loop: CASGPPGGVFDEQYF. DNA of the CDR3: TGTGCCAGCGGACCCCCCGGAGGGGTGTTCGACGAGCAGTACTTC.

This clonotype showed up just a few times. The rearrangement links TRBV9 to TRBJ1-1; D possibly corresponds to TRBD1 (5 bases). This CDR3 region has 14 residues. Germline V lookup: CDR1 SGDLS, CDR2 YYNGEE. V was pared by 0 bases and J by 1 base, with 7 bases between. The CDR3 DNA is TGTGCCAGCAGCGTAGAGACAGAGAACACTGAAGCTTTCTTT. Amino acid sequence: CASSVETENTEAFF. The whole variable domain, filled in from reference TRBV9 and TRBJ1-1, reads DSGVTQTPKHLITATGQRVTLRCSPRSGDLSVYWYQQSLDQGLQFLIQYYNGEERAKGNILERFSAQQFPDLHSELNLSSLELGDSALYFCASSVETENTEAFFGQGTRLTVV.

The CDR3 nucleotides read TGCGCCAGCAGCTTGGCCGGGATTTGGGGCACAGATACGCAGTATTTT. Translated: CASSLAGIWGTDTQYF. The rearrangement joins TRBV5-1 to TRBJ2-3; D possibly corresponds to TRBD2 (5 bases). Germline V gene data show CDR1 as SGHRS and CDR2 as YFSETQ. Trimming removed 0 bases at V and 1 base at J, with 12 bases between. The CDR3 length is 16 residues.

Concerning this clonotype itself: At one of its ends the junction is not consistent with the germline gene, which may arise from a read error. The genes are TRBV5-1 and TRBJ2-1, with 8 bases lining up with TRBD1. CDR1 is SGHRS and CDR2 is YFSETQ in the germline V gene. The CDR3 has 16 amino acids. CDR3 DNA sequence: TGCGTCAGCAGCTTTAGTGAGGACAGGGAGTCATATGAGCAGTTCTTC. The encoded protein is CVSSFSEDRESYEQFF.

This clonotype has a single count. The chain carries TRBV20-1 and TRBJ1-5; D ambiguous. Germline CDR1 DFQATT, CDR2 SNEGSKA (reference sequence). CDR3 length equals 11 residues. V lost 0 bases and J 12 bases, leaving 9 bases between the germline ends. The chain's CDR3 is CSAREEGIQHF. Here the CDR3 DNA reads TGCAGTGCTAGAGAGGAGGGAATCCAGCATTTT.

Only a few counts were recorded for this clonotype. The CDR3 nucleotides read TGTGCCAGCAGCCAACGGGCAGCGCCCTACGAGCAGTACTTC. Translated: CASSQRAAPYEQYF. The chain carries TRBV3-1 and TRBJ2-7; unclear D gene. The CDR3 runs 14 residues. With 2 bases removed from V and 2 bases from J, the gap between germline ends came to 10 bases. Per the germline V gene, CDR1 is LGHDT and CDR2 is YNNKEL (reference sequence).

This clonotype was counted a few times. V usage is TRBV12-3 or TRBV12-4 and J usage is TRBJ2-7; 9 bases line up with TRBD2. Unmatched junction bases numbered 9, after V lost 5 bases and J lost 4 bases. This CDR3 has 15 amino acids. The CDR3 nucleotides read TGTGCCAGCAGTCCTCATAGCGGGGGAAGGTACGAGCAGTACTTC. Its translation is CASSPHSGGRYEQYF.